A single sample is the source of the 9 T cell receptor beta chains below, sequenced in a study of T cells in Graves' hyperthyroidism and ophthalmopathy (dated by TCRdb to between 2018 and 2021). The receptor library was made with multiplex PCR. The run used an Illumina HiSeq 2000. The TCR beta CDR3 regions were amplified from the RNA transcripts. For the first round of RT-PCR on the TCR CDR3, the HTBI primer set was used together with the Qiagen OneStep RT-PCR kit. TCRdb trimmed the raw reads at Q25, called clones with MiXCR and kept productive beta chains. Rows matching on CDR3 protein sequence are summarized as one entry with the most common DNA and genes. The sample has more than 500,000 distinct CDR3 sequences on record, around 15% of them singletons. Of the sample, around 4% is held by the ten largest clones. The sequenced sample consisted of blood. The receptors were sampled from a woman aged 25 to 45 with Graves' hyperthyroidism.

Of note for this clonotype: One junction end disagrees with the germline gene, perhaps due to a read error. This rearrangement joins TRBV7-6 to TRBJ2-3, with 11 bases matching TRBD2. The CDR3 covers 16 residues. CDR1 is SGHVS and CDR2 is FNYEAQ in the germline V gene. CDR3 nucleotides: TGTGCCAACAGCAAACTAGCGGGAGTTGAGACAGATACGCAGTATTTT. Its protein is CANSKLAGVETDTQYF.

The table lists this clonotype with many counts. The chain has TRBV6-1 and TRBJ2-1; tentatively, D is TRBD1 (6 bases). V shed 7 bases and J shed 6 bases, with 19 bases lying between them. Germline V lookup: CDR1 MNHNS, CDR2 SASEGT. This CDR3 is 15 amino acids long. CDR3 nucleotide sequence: TGTGCCAGCACTCCGGGACACTCACTCGGCAATGAGCAGTTCTTC. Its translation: CASTPGHSLGNEQFF.

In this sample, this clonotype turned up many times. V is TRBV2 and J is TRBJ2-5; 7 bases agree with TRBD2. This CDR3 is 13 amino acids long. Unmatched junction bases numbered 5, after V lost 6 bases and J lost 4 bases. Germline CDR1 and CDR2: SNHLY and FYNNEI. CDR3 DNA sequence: TGTGCCAGCAGACAGACGGGGGGAGAGACCCAGTACTTC. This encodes CASRQTGGETQYF. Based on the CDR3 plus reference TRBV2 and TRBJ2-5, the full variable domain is EPEVTQTPSHQVTQMGQEVILRCVPISNHLYFYWYRQILGQKVEFLVSFYNNEISEKSEIFDDQFSVERPDGSNFTLKIRSTKLEDSAMYFCASRQTGGETQYFGPGTRLLVL.

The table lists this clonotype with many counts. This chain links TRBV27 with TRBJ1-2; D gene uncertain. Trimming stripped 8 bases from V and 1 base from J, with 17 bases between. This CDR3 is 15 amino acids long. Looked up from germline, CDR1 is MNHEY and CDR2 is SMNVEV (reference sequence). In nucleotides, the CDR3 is TGTGCCAGCCGGCTTTATCCGGGCATTAACTATGGCTACACCTTC. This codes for CASRLYPGINYGYTF.

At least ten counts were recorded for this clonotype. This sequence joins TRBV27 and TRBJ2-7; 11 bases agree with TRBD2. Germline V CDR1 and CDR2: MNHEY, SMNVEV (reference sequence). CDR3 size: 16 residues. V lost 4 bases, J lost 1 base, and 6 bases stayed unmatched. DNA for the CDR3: TGTGCCAGCAGTTATCTTAGCGGGAGGGAGTCCTACGAGCAGTACTTC. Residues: CASSYLSGRESYEQYF.

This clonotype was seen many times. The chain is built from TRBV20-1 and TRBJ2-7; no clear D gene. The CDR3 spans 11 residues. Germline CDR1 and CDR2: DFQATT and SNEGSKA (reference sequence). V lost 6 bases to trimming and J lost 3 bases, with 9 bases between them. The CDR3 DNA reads TGCAGTGCCACACCCTACTACGAGCAGTACTTC. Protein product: CSATPYYEQYF.

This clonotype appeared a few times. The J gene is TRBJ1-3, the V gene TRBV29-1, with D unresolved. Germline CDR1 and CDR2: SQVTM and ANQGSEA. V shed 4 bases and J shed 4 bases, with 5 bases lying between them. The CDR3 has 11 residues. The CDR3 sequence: CSVVSGNTIYF. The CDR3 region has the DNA TGCAGCGTTGTGTCAGGAAACACCATATATTTT.

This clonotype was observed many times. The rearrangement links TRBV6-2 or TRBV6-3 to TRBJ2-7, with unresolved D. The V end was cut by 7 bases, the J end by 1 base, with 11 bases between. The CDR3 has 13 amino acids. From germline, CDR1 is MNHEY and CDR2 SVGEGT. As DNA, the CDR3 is TGTGCCAGCATCTCTTACGGTTCCTACGAGCAGTACTTC. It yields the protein CASISYGSYEQYF.

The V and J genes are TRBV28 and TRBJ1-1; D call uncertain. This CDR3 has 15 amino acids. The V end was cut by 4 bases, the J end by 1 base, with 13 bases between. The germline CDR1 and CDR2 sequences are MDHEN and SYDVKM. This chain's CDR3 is CASSSTKGSNTEAFF. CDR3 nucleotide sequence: TGTGCCAGCAGTTCAACAAAGGGATCGAACACTGAAGCTTTCTTT. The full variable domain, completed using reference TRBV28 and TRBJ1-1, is DVKVTQSSRYLVKRTGEKVFLECVQDMDHENMFWYRQDPGLGLRLIYFSYDVKMKEKGDIPEGYSVSREKKERFSLILESASTNQTSMYLCASSSTKGSNTEAFFGQGTRLTVV.